This TCR beta chain was recovered during a study of CD8 T cells in ankylosing spondylitis. Study-wide points: Several highly homologous variants formed a TCR beta motif that appeared characteristic of ankylosing spondylitis blood.

A note on this clonotype: Its antigen is currently unknown.

TCRdb re-called the 5' RACE reads through MiXCR, storing one row per CDR3 protein. The repertoire holds roughly 450,000 distinct CDR3 sequences, with 20% to 30% as singletons. Sample: blood, either unsorted or a sorted T cell fraction (not recorded which). This receptor was obtained from a male donor with ankylosing spondylitis.

This CDR3 is CATSDPGTGDTEAFF. The CDR3 nucleotides are TGTGCCACCAGTGACCCCGGGACAGGGGACACTGAAGCTTTCTTT. V and J are TRBV24-1 and TRBJ1-1, with TRBD1 identical over 10 bases. The CDR3 is made up of 15 amino acids. Germline trimming cut 4 bases from V and 3 bases from J; bases unmatched to any gene: 4. Per germline, CDR1 KGHDR and CDR2 SFDVKD.